These 8 T cell receptor beta chains were sequenced from one sample in a study of Graves' ophthalmopathy and Graves' hyperthyroidism. RNA served as the template for amplifying TCR beta CDR3 regions. Scientists carried out first-round RT-PCR using HTBI primers and then a second-round multiplex PCR. TCRdb called the multiplex PCR reads again in MiXCR, with one record for every CDR3 protein. The sample holds almost 750,000 distinct CDR3 sequences, roughly 40% seen once. Sequencing input: peripheral blood. These receptors were obtained from an adult man with Graves' ophthalmopathy.

This clonotype was counted many times. This chain uses TRBV7-3 with TRBJ1-6; the D gene is possibly TRBD1 (6 bases). The V and J ends lost 5 bases and 10 bases respectively, with 12 bases between them. Germline CDR1 reads SGHTA; CDR2 reads FQGTGA. This CDR3 spans 13 amino acids. CDR3 amino acids: CASSDTGQSPLHF. Written as DNA, the CDR3 is TGTGCCAGCAGCGATACAGGGCAGTCACCCCTCCACTTT. The variable domain in full, with the rest retrieved from reference TRBV7-3 and TRBJ1-6, is GAGVSQTPSNKVTEKGKYVELRCDPISGHTALYWYRQSLGQGPEFLIYFQGTGAADDSGLPNDRFFAVRPEGSVSTLKIQRTERGDSAVYLCASSDTGQSPLHFGNGTRLTVT.

This clonotype was counted a single time. The chain uses TRBV7-2 and TRBJ1-1; a possible D gene is TRBD1 (5 bases). CDR1 is SGHTA, CDR2 FQGNSA, per germline. V shed 8 bases and J shed 0 bases, with 16 bases lying between them. The length of the CDR3 is 15 residues. CDR3 bases: TGTGCCAGCTCACCCCAACAGGACATGAACACTGAAGCTTTCTTT. Amino acids: CASSPQQDMNTEAFF.

This clonotype was counted many times. The chain couples TRBV7-2 to TRBJ1-3; D might be TRBD1 (5 bases). Germline assignment: CDR1 SGHTA and CDR2 FQGNSA. CDR3 length: 14 amino acids. Trimming pared 1 base from V and 2 bases from J, leaving 6 bases between. CDR3 residues: CASSLGGAGNTIYF. The CDR3 DNA reads as TGTGCCAGCAGCTTAGGAGGGGCTGGAAACACCATATATTTT.

The chain is built from TRBV7-9 and TRBJ2-5; the match to TRBD2 covers 8 bases. Germline V gives CDR1 SEHNR, CDR2 FQNEAQ (reference sequence). V gave up 10 bases and J gave up 0 bases; unmatched junction bases: 13. This CDR3 comprises 16 residues. CDR3 loop: CATGGRSEQYQETQYF. For the CDR3, the DNA is TGTGCCACCGGCGGGAGGAGCGAGCAGTACCAAGAGACCCAGTACTTC.

A note on this clonotype: A read error may explain this, as a much larger clone is one base away. J is TRBJ2-7 and V is TRBV2; 9 bases align to TRBD1. The germline V gene has CDR1 SNHLY and CDR2 FYNNEI. The CDR3 loop spans 16 amino acids. CDR3: CAISEETGTGTYEQCF. The CDR3 DNA is TGTGCCATCAGTGAGGAAACCGGGACAGGGACCTACGAGCAGTGCTTC.

There are many counts of this clonotype. The chain joins TRBV10-3 to TRBJ2-7, with D uncertain. V was clipped by 1 base and J by 6 bases, with 7 bases between them. The CDR3 totals 12 residues. CDR1 and CDR2 (germline): ENHRY, SYGVKD. The CDR3 region is CAISELLGEQYF. CDR3 nucleotide sequence: TGTGCCATCAGTGAGTTATTAGGCGAGCAGTACTTC.

The table lists this clonotype with many counts. The V gene is TRBV15, the J gene TRBJ1-5; the match to TRBD1 covers 11 bases. Per the germline V gene, CDR1 is LNHNV and CDR2 is YYDKDF (reference sequence). This CDR3 is built from 16 residues. The J segment lost 7 bases and the V segment lost 0 bases, leaving 5 bases of the junction unmatched. This CDR3 reads CATSRDRTGGGQPQHF. In DNA form, the CDR3 reads TGTGCCACCAGCAGAGATCGGACAGGGGGCGGACAGCCCCAGCATTTT.

The genes are TRBV7-2 and TRBJ1-1; 7 bases fit TRBD1. The CDR3 totals 14 residues. Germline CDR1 and CDR2: SGHTA and FQGNSA. V lost 5 bases to trimming and J lost 8 bases; unmatched junction nucleotides: 11. CDR3 region: CASSPSMDRIEAFF. DNA of the CDR3: TGTGCCAGCAGCCCAAGTATGGACAGGATCGAAGCTTTCTTT.